This T cell receptor beta chain came from a study of blood T cell repertoires in COVID-19. Overall study: There were acute and convalescent COVID-19 samples, and they came from the United States, Italy and Spain. PBMCs, B-cell-depleted T cells, or T cells provided the cDNA or gDNA that made up the material.

This clone was observed once. The germline CDR1 and CDR2 sequences are MNHEY and SMNVEV (reference sequence). Trimming removed 6 bases at V and 2 bases at J, with 11 bases between. The length of the CDR3 is 14 residues. Method: immunoSEQ multiplex PCR; TCRdb's copy keeps in-frame clones and lacks some. Altogether about 160,000 clones are present, approximately 82% being singletons, with the ten largest covering about a fifth. This sequence originates from a woman older than 75 with acute or convalescent COVID-19. This chain connects TRBV27 to TRBJ1-5; D is ambiguous. The sample was peripheral blood. The CDR3 sequence: CASSRSGGNQPQHF. The CDR3 bases are TGTGCCAGCAGCCGCAGCGGTGGCAATCAGCCCCAGCATTTT.